This is a list of T cell receptor beta chains from one sample in a study of blood T cells in healthy people across ages. TCRdb passed the 5' RACE reads through MiXCR, listing each CDR3 protein once. The table has 890,000 or so distinct CDR3 sequences, 60% to 80% seen once. Specimen: blood. The receptor source for this set is a man aged 25-45 years in good health. The CDR3 runs from the conserved cysteine through the conserved F or W. The D gene is left open where the match is weak. Not every row has a clone size; where given, it reads once, few, many or a size class.

NA 14 TRBD1 TRBJ2-7 TRBV28 TGTGCCAGCAGCCCCGTGACAGGGCGTTACGAGCAGTACTTC CASSPVTGRYEQYF
NA 15 TRBD1 TRBJ2-5 TRBV10-3 TGTGCCATCAGTGAGGTTGACAGGGGGCTGGAGACCCAGTACTTC CAISEVDRGLETQYF
NA 14 TRBD2 TRBJ2-7 TRBV20-1 TGCAGTGCTAGAGAAGACGGGGGGACCTACGAGCAGTACTTC CSAREDGGTYEQYF
few 15 TRBD2 TRBJ2-1 TRBV7-8 TGTGCCAGCAGCTTTCTCTCCGGGGGGGCCAATGAGCAGTTCTTC CASSFLSGGANEQFF
few 11 NA TRBJ2-7 TRBV29-1 TGCAGCTTCCGACAGTCCGACGAGCAGTACTTC CSFRQSDEQYF
NA 17 NA TRBJ1-2 TRBV6-5 TGTGCCAGCAGTTACTCGAGTGGCACGCAGGGTTTGGGTGGCTACACCTTC CASSYSSGTQGLGGYTF
few 14 TRBD1 TRBJ1-2 TRBV5-4 TGTGCCAGCTGGGGGTCAGGGGGCCTTTATGGCTACACCTTC CASWGSGGLYGYTF
NA 15 NA TRBJ2-7 TRBV15 TGTGCCACCAGCAGAGATAGTCAGGAGGCCTACGAGCAGTACTTC CATSRDSQEAYEQYF
once 16 NA TRBJ2-7 TRBV4-2 TGTGCCAGCAGCCGATCAGCGGACGACAAAGATTACGAGCAGTACTTC CASSRSADDKDYEQYF
once 15 NA TRBJ1-5 TRBV12-3/TRBV12-4 TGTGCCAGCAGTTTGGGCAGGGAAGTCGATCAGCCCCAGCATTTT CASSLGREVDQPQHF
NA 16 TRBD2 TRBJ2-1 TRBV5-1 TGCGCCAGCAGCTTGCTGGCGGGGGAGCATTACAATGAGCAGTTCTTC CASSLLAGEHYNEQFF
NA 13 NA TRBJ1-2 TRBV5-5 TGTGCCAGCAGCTTCGACCCAGCCGGCGGCTACACCTTC CASSFDPAGGYTF
NA 16 TRBD2 TRBJ2-1 TRBV6-2/TRBV6-3 TGTGCCAGCAGTCCTAGCGGGAGGAGCTCCTACAATGAGCAGTTCTTC CASSPSGRSSYNEQFF
few 14 NA TRBJ2-1 TRBV12-3/TRBV12-4 TGTGCCAGCAGTTTTCGGGGGATGGAGGGTGAGCAGTTCTTC CASSFRGMEGEQFF
NA 15 NA TRBJ1-1 TRBV7-9 TGTGCCAGCAGCGGACATGCGGGAGCGAACACTGAAGCTTTCTTT CASSGHAGANTEAFF
few 12 NA TRBJ1-5 TRBV4-2 TGTGCCAGCAGCCAAAACCGTGGGCCCCAGCATTTT CASSQNRGPQHF
NA 15 NA TRBJ2-6 TRBV2 TGTGCCAGCAGTGAAGGGCAGGCTGGGGCCAACGTCCTGACTTTC CASSEGQAGANVLTF
NA 13 NA TRBJ1-2 TRBV7-2 TGTGTCAGCCAAAAGGGAGTAGACTATGGCTACACCTTC CVSQKGVDYGYTF
NA 12 NA TRBJ2-1 TRBV15 TGTGCCACCACCCACAGTGGGACTGAGCAGTTCTTC CATTHSGTEQFF
few 14 NA TRBJ2-7 TRBV18 TGTGCCAGCTCACAATCGCGCAGTTTCTACGAGCAGTACTTC CASSQSRSFYEQYF
few 15 NA TRBJ2-3 TRBV29-1 TGCAGCGTGGCCGGCCCTACCCCGCTCACAGATACGCAGTATTTT CSVAGPTPLTDTQYF
once 14 NA TRBJ2-7 TRBV6-5 TGTGCCAGCAGTTACACCGGGCCCAAGGACGAGCAGTACTTC CASSYTGPKDEQYF
once 9 NA TRBJ2-3 TRBV20-1 TGCAGTGCCCCAGATACGCAGTATTTT CSAPDTQYF
few 17 NA TRBJ2-3 TRBV25-1 TGTGCCAGCAGTGAATGGGATGACGGCCGACACCCAGATACGCAGTATTTT CASSEWDDGRHPDTQYF